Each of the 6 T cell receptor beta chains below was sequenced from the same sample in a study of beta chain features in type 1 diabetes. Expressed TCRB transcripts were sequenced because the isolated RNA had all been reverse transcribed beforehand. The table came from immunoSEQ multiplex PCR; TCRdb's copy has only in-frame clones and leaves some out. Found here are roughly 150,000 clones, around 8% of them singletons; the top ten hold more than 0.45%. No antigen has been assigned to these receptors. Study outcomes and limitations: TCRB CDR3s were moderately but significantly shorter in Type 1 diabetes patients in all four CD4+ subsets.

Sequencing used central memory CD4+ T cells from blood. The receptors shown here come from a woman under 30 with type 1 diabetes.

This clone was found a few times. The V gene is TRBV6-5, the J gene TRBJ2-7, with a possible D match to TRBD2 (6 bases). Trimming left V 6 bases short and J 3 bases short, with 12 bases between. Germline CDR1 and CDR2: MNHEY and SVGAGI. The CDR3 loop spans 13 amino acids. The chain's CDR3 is CASRTGLNYEQYF. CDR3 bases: TGTGCCAGCAGGACGGGACTCAACTACGAGCAGTACTTC.

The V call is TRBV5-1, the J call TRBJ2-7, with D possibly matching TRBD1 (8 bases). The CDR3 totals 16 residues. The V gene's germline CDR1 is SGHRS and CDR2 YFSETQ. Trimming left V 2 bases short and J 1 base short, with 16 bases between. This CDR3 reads CASSLTTGGASYEQYF. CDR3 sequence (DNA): TGCGCCAGCAGCTTAACCACAGGGGGGGCGTCCTACGAGCAGTACTTC.

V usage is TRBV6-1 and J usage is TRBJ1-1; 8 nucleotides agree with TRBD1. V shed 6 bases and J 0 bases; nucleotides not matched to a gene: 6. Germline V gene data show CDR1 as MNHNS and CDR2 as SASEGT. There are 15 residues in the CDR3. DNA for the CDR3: TGTGCCAGCAGGAGACAGGGGTCCTTGAACACTGAAGCTTTCTTT. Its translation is CASRRQGSLNTEAFF.

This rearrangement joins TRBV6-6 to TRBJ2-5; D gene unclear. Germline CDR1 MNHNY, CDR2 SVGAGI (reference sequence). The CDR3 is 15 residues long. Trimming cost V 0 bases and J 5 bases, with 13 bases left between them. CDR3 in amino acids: CASSYSKPGMETQYF. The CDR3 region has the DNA TGTGCCAGCAGTTACTCGAAGCCGGGTATGGAGACCCAGTACTTC.

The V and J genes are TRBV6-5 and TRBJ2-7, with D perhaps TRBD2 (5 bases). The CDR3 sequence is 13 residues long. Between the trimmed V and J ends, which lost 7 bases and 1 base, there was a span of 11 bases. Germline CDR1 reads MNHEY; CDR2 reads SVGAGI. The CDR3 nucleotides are TGTGCCAGCACCTCTGGACTTTCCTACGAGCAGTACTTC. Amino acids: CASTSGLSYEQYF.

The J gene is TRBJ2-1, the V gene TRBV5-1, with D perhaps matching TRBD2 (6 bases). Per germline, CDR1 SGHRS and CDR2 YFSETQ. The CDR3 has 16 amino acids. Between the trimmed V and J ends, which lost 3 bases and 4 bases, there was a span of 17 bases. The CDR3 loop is CASSSRSRTMYNEQFF. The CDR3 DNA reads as TGCGCCAGCAGCTCCCGTTCTAGGACTATGTACAATGAGCAGTTCTTC.